Below are 21 T cell receptor beta chains sequenced from a single sample in a study of T cells after yellow fever vaccination. One entry per CDR3 protein results from TCRdb running MiXCR on the 5' RACE reads. The table lists around 310,000 distinct CDR3 sequences, more than 3% of them singletons. The source was PBMCs, collected on the day of the yellow fever booster vaccination. All receptors come from a man aged 18 to 30 who received the YFV17D yellow fever vaccine.

The V and J genes are TRBV7-3 and TRBJ2-1; D is unclear. From germline, CDR1 is SGHTA and CDR2 FQGTGA. This CDR3 has 16 amino acids. Trimming stripped 2 bases from V and 0 bases from J, with 11 bases between. The CDR3 here is CASSLSRPSSYNEQFF. CDR3 nucleotide sequence: TGTGCCAGCAGCTTATCCCGGCCCAGCTCCTACAATGAGCAGTTCTTC.

In its sample, this clonotype was seen a few times. The rearrangement joins TRBV5-1 to TRBJ2-6; D is unclear. CDR1 is SGHRS and CDR2 is YFSETQ in the germline V gene. V was trimmed by 5 bases and J by 4 bases, leaving 10 bases between them. The CDR3 length is 14 residues. The CDR3: CASSSSTGANVLTF. The DNA for the CDR3 is TGCGCCAGCAGTTCCTCCACCGGGGCCAACGTCCTGACTTTC.

CDR3 loop: CASSIWGRTEAFF. CDR3 nucleotides: TGCGCCAGCAGTATCTGGGGGAGAACTGAAGCTTTCTTT. The chain links TRBV5-1 to TRBJ1-1; TRBD1 might be the D (5 bases). This CDR3 contains 13 residues. Germline CDR1 is SGHRS and CDR2 is YFSETQ. The V gene lost 5 bases and the J gene lost 5 bases, with 13 bases spanning the gap.

This clonotype was observed a few times. DNA for the CDR3: TGCGCCAGCAGCCAGGACAGTGTCCGTTACAATGAGCAGTTCTTC. Translated, it gives CASSQDSVRYNEQFF. The chain is built from TRBV4-3 and TRBJ2-1, with D possibly TRBD1 on 6 matching bases. The CDR3 is made up of 15 amino acids. The ends were cut back, 3 bases at V and 4 bases at J, with 13 bases in the middle. Germline CDR1 is LGHNA and CDR2 is YSLEER.

V is TRBV4-1 and J is TRBJ1-6; D gene uncertain. CDR1 is MGHRA, CDR2 YSYEKL, per germline. This CDR3 is 14 amino acids long. Trimming stripped 0 bases from V and 8 bases from J, with 8 bases between. For the CDR3, the DNA is TGCGCCAGCAGCCAAGACCACTTGGATTCACCCCTCCACTTT. Its protein is CASSQDHLDSPLHF.

In this sample, this clonotype turned up many times. The rearrangement uses TRBV20-1 and TRBJ2-7, with D possibly being TRBD1 (5 bases). This CDR3 is 13 amino acids long. Trimming pared 6 bases from V and 0 bases from J, leaving 12 bases between. CDR1 and CDR2 (germline): DFQATT, SNEGSKA (reference sequence). CDR3: CSAGEGHSYEQYF. The DNA of the CDR3 is TGCAGTGCAGGGGAAGGGCACTCCTACGAGCAGTACTTC.

There are many counts of this clonotype. The chain recombines TRBV7-2 with TRBJ2-3; D uncertain. Between the trimmed V and J ends, which lost 1 base and 9 bases, there was a span of 11 bases. The CDR3 loop spans 13 amino acids. CDR1 SGHTA and CDR2 FQGNSA come from the germline V gene. The CDR3 sequence: CASSLELKETQYF. The DNA of the CDR3 is TGTGCCAGCAGCTTAGAACTTAAAGAAACGCAGTATTTT.

In its sample, this clonotype was seen a few times. This chain joins TRBV4-3 and TRBJ1-3, with unresolved D. Trimming left V 0 bases short and J 4 bases short, with 7 bases between. The CDR3 length is 14 residues. Germline V gene lookup returns CDR1 LGHNA and CDR2 YSLEER. The CDR3 reads CASSQDLPGNTIYF. The CDR3 region has the DNA TGCGCCAGCAGCCAAGATTTACCGGGAAACACCATATATTTT.

This clonotype was found many times. The chain has TRBV7-3 and TRBJ2-3; 11 nucleotides match TRBD2. This CDR3 contains 16 residues. Germline lookup yields CDR1 SGHTA and CDR2 FQGTGA. Trimming took 1 base from V and 6 from J; bases not matched to a gene: 6. CDR3 residues: CASSLMVAGGADTQYF. CDR3 DNA: TGTGCCAGCAGCTTAATGGTAGCGGGGGGGGCCGATACGCAGTATTTT.

The sample holds a few counts of this clonotype. The gene calls are TRBV18 and TRBJ1-1; TRBD1 agrees at 7 bases. Germline V gene lookup returns CDR1 KGHSH and CDR2 LQKENI. The CDR3 has 14 residues. J gave up 4 bases and V 5 bases, and 7 bases lay outside the gene matches. The DNA of the CDR3 is TGTGCCAGCTCAGGAGGGGGCTTGGGCACTGAAGCTTTCTTT. Translating gives CASSGGGLGTEAFF. The full variable domain, with the rest looked up from reference TRBV18 and TRBJ1-1, is NAGVMQNPRHLVRRRGQEARLRCSPMKGHSHVYWYRQLPEEGLKFMVYLQKENIIDESGMPKERFSAEFPKEGPSILRIQQVVRGDSAAYFCASSGGGLGTEAFFGQGTRLTVV.

This clonotype was seen more than once but under ten times. V usage is TRBV28 and J usage is TRBJ1-2; 9 nucleotides align to TRBD1. The CDR3 totals 13 residues. The germline CDR1 and CDR2 sequences are MDHEN and SYDVKM. With 5 bases clipped from V and 7 bases from J, the junction kept 5 bases outside the gene matches. CDR3 coding DNA: TGTGCCAGCAGTGGGGGACAGGGCGGTGGCTACACCTTC. It is translated as CASSGGQGGGYTF.

This clonotype was counted many times. The V gene is TRBV10-3, the J gene TRBJ1-4, with D maybe TRBD1 (6 bases). The germline CDR1 and CDR2 sequences are ENHRY and SYGVKD. The V end lost 2 bases, the J end lost 4 bases, and 23 bases lay between the germline ends. The CDR3 loop spans 19 amino acids. CDR3 protein: CAISESTPGQSLYNEKLFF. The CDR3 nucleotides read TGTGCCATCAGTGAGAGCACTCCGGGACAAAGCCTATATAATGAAAAACTGTTTTTT.

V and J are TRBV12-3 or TRBV12-4 and TRBJ1-2; 9 bases are shared with TRBD1. J gave up 4 bases and V 3 bases, and 6 bases lay outside the gene matches. The CDR3 sequence is 15 residues long. In DNA form, the CDR3 reads TGTGCCAGCAGTTTGGGGACAGGGTCTGGCTATGGCTACACCTTC. As protein: CASSLGTGSGYGYTF.

This clonotype was seen a handful of times. The chain combines TRBV27 with TRBJ1-6; D is unclear. Germline CDR1 reads MNHEY; CDR2 reads SMNVEV (reference sequence). Trimming shortened V by 8 bases and J by 0 bases, and 11 bases separated the two germline ends. The CDR3 covers 15 residues. The CDR3 nucleotides read TGTGCCAGCTCTGACCCCCCCTCCTATAATTCACCCCTCCACTTT. Amino acids: CASSDPPSYNSPLHF.

This clonotype was seen a handful of times. The chain recombines TRBV29-1 with TRBJ1-1, with D unresolved. Between the trimmed V and J ends, which lost 7 bases and 2 bases, there was a span of 11 bases. There are 12 residues in the CDR3. Germline V gene lookup returns CDR1 SQVTM and CDR2 ANQGSEA. CDR3 DNA sequence: TGCAGCGATTGTGGACCTAACACTGAAGCTTTCTTT. Encoded protein: CSDCGPNTEAFF.

This clonotype has ten or more counts. The CDR3: CASSLWKNTGELFF. In DNA form, the CDR3 reads TGCGCCAGCAGCTTGTGGAAAAACACCGGGGAGCTGTTTTTT. The V call is TRBV5-1, the J call TRBJ2-2, with unresolved D. Germline CDR1 is SGHRS and CDR2 is YFSETQ. This CDR3 comprises 14 residues. The V and J ends lost 1 base and 2 bases respectively, with 6 bases between them.

A few counts support this clonotype. V gene TRBV15 combines with J gene TRBJ2-3; D possibly corresponds to TRBD1 (6 bases). The germline V and J ends were trimmed by 1 base and 7 bases, with 15 bases remaining between them. Germline V CDR1 and CDR2: LNHNV, YYDKDF (reference sequence). The CDR3 totals 15 residues. The CDR3 nucleotides are TGTGCCACCAGCAGAGTCAGGGGCTATGTAAATACGCAGTATTTT. Translating gives CATSRVRGYVNTQYF.

This clonotype was recorded at least ten times. V is TRBV6-5 and J is TRBJ1-2; TRBD1 aligns across 8 bases. CDR3 length: 15 residues. V lost 0 bases, J lost 8 bases, and 8 bases stayed unmatched. The V gene's germline CDR1 is MNHEY and CDR2 SVGAGI. The CDR3 protein is CASSYSGQGRHGYTF. DNA for the CDR3: TGTGCCAGCAGTTACTCTGGACAGGGCAGACACGGCTACACCTTC.

This clonotype was observed many times. This chain uses TRBV5-1 with TRBJ2-1, with 10 bases matching TRBD1. CDR1 and CDR2 (germline): SGHRS, YFSETQ. The CDR3 has 14 residues. V gave up 2 bases and J gave up 8 bases; unmatched junction bases: 4. The CDR3 coding sequence is TGCGCCAGCAGCTTTCGACAGGGGGCCGATGAGCAGTTCTTC. This encodes CASSFRQGADEQFF.

This clonotype has a count of ten or more. V usage is TRBV5-6 and J usage is TRBJ2-6, with D possibly TRBD2 on 5 matching bases. Germline V gene sequence: CDR1 SGHDT, CDR2 YYEEEE. This CDR3 spans 16 amino acids. The germline V and J ends were trimmed by 2 bases and 0 bases, with 9 bases remaining between them. The DNA for the CDR3 is TGTGCCAGCAGCTTACTAGTACTCTCTGGGGCCAACGTCCTGACTTTC. Its protein is CASSLLVLSGANVLTF.

There are many counts of this clonotype. This chain links TRBV5-4 with TRBJ2-7; 13 positions agree with TRBD2. Germline CDR1 and CDR2: SGHNT and YYREEE (reference sequence). V trimming: 4 bases; J trimming: 5 bases; junction bases outside the gene matches: 9. The CDR3 is 16 amino acids. Here the CDR3 DNA reads TGTGCCAGCAGCAGAAAACTAGCGGGGGGGCCTCACGAGCAGTACGTC. It translates to CASSRKLAGGPHEQYV.